Below, 31 T cell receptor beta chains from the same sample are listed, as sequenced in a study of CD8+ T cells in alopecia areata. In each case, RNA was isolated and then reverse transcribed into cDNA as the sequencing template. Repertoires were generated with immunoSEQ multiplex PCR, while TCRdb's copy carries only in-frame clones and drops some. Here the sample spans approximately 150,000 clones, approximately 59% being singletons. As for treatment: oral pan-JAK inhibitor, 5-10 mg twice daily. Sequenced material: CD4+ T cells sorted from blood, taken at approximately week 55, from a patient treated with tofacitinib. The receptors come from a human donor with alopecia areata.

This sequence joins TRBV7-2 and TRBJ2-3, with 7 nucleotides matching TRBD1. V gave up 0 bases and J gave up 1 base; unmatched junction bases: 4. The germline V gene has CDR1 SGHTA and CDR2 FQGNSA. The CDR3 spans 16 residues. Written as DNA, the CDR3 is TGTGCCAGCAGCTTAGCCTTTGGGACAGGCACAGATACGCAGTATTTT. Translated: CASSLAFGTGTDTQYF.

The rearrangement links TRBV4-1 to TRBJ2-7; 10 positions match TRBD2. The CDR3 is made up of 16 amino acids. After removal of 1 base from V and 6 bases from J, the junction contained 9 bases not matched to a gene. Germline V CDR1 and CDR2: MGHRA, YSYEKL. CDR3 DNA: TGCGCCAGCAGCCAAGGAGCCCTAGCGGGGGTCTTCGAGCAGTACTTC. Its protein is CASSQGALAGVFEQYF.

The chain joins TRBV30 to TRBJ1-5; 10 bases map to TRBD1. The germline V gene encodes CDR1 GTSNPN and CDR2 SVGIG (reference sequence). The J segment lost 6 bases and the V segment lost 5 bases, leaving 10 bases of the junction unmatched. This CDR3 is built from 15 residues. CDR3 sequence reads: CAWALQTGGLQPQHF. CDR3 DNA sequence: TGTGCCTGGGCCCTACAGACAGGGGGCCTTCAGCCCCAGCATTTT.

This chain links TRBV4-2 with TRBJ1-2; no reliable D call. Germline V lookup: CDR1 LGHNA, CDR2 YNFKEQ. Deletions cut 1 base from V and 5 bases from J, with 8 bases between. This CDR3 comprises 13 residues. For the CDR3, the DNA is TGTGCCAGCAGCCAAGCCCCGGAATATGGCTACACCTTC. This gives the protein CASSQAPEYGYTF.

CDR3 in DNA: TGTGCCAGCAGTTACGGGAGACCTCCAGGCACCTACGAGCAGTACTTC. It encodes CASSYGRPPGTYEQYF. This chain connects TRBV6-5 to TRBJ2-7, with D tentatively TRBD2 (5 bases). The CDR3 has 16 amino acids. Trimming left V 2 bases short and J 2 bases short, with 16 bases between. Germline-derived CDR1 and CDR2 are MNHEY and SVGAGI.

The gene calls are TRBV15 and TRBJ2-4, with D maybe TRBD2 (6 bases). Germline CDR1 is LNHNV and CDR2 is YYDKDF (reference sequence). This CDR3 has 13 amino acids. Trimming took off 0 bases at V and 7 bases at J, with 7 bases between the two ends. The CDR3 protein is CATSRDGGNIQYF. CDR3 sequence (DNA): TGTGCCACCAGCAGAGATGGGGGGAACATTCAGTACTTC.

V gene TRBV29-1 combines with J gene TRBJ2-2, with D hard to call. This CDR3 comprises 14 residues. V lost 3 bases to trimming and J lost 1 base, with 9 bases between them. CDR1 SQVTM and CDR2 ANQGSEA come from the germline V gene. The CDR3: CSVDDTKNTGELFF. The CDR3 DNA reads as TGCAGCGTTGACGACACGAAGAACACCGGGGAGCTGTTTTTT.

The genes are TRBV10-3 and TRBJ1-2, with D perhaps TRBD1 (5 bases). The CDR3 has 14 amino acids. The germline V gene encodes CDR1 ENHRY and CDR2 SYGVKD. The V and J ends lost 4 bases and 7 bases respectively, with 16 bases between them. The CDR3 sequence: CAISAAGLTGGYTF. The CDR3 nucleotides are TGTGCCATCAGTGCGGCAGGGTTGACGGGTGGCTACACCTTC.

The chain is built from TRBV20-1 and TRBJ2-3; no firm D call. Germline CDR1 DFQATT, CDR2 SNEGSKA (reference sequence). Trimming took 1 base from V and 6 from J, leaving 2 bases between them. There are 10 residues in the CDR3. In DNA form, the CDR3 reads TGCAGTGCTAGAGTGGATACGCAGTATTTT. It translates to CSARVDTQYF.

J is TRBJ2-2 and V is TRBV29-1; the D is unclear. This CDR3 comprises 13 residues. Between the trimmed V and J ends, which lost 5 bases and 5 bases, there was a span of 12 bases. Looked up from germline, CDR1 is SQVTM and CDR2 is ANQGSEA. CDR3 nucleotides: TGCAGCGTTCGAGCCTCGTTGACCGGGGAGCTGTTTTTT. Translation: CSVRASLTGELFF.

The chain employs TRBV30 and TRBJ2-7; D unresolved. There are 11 residues in the CDR3. Germline CDR1 is GTSNPN and CDR2 is SVGIG (reference sequence). V lost 5 bases to trimming and J lost 2 bases, with 7 bases between them. For the CDR3, the DNA is TGTGCCTGGGGGTACGCCTACGAGCAGTACTTC. Its protein product is CAWGYAYEQYF.

This clone appeared a single time. CDR3 in amino acids: CATGTPRGSPLHF. The DNA for the CDR3 is TGTGCCACCGGGACACCAAGGGGTTCACCCCTCCACTTT. The V and J genes are TRBV15 and TRBJ1-6; D is possibly TRBD1 (6 bases). Germline assignment: CDR1 LNHNV and CDR2 YYDKDF (reference sequence). The CDR3 covers 13 residues. Trimming stripped 8 bases from V and 9 bases from J, with 14 bases between.

This clone was counted only a few times. The CDR3 DNA reads TGTGCCAGTAGTATAGCGGCAGGGGCTCCCTACGAGCAGTACTTC. Translating it yields CASSIAAGAPYEQYF. The rearrangement joins TRBV19 to TRBJ2-7; the D gene is possibly TRBD1 (6 bases). The CDR3 spans 15 residues. CDR1 and CDR2 (germline): LNHDA, SQIVND (reference sequence). V gave up 1 base and J gave up 2 bases, with 12 bases separating them.

This rearrangement joins TRBV18 to TRBJ2-4, with TRBD1 matching 10 bases. J gave up 1 base and V 0 bases, and 0 bases lay outside the gene matches. This CDR3 is built from 16 residues. Germline-derived CDR1 and CDR2 are KGHSH and LQKENI. The DNA of the CDR3 is TGTGCCAGCTCACCACCGGGACAGGGGGCCAAAAACATTCAGTACTTC. This encodes CASSPPGQGAKNIQYF.

The DNA for the CDR3 is TGTGCCAGCAGCCACGCCGGGACTGATTTTCCCTCGAACACCGGGGAGCTGTTTTTT. It translates to CASSHAGTDFPSNTGELFF. The chain recombines TRBV14 with TRBJ2-2; a weak D match, TRBD2 (6 bases). This CDR3 contains 19 residues. The germline CDR1 and CDR2 sequences are SGHDN and FVKESK. Trimming stripped 3 bases from V and 0 bases from J, with 20 bases between.

This clone was recorded a few times. The genes are TRBV2 and TRBJ2-1, with 11 bases aligning to TRBD2. CDR3 size: 14 residues. The V gene end was trimmed by 5 bases and the J gene end by 6 bases; junction bases not matched to a gene: 3. Germline V CDR1 and CDR2: SNHLY, FYNNEI. The DNA for the CDR3 is TGTGCCAGCAGTACTAGCGGGGGTTCCAATGAGCAGTTCTTC. As protein: CASSTSGGSNEQFF.

This clone was observed a few times. J is TRBJ2-5 and V is TRBV6-1, with 7 bases that match TRBD2. CDR1 is MNHNS, CDR2 SASEGT, per germline. Unmatched junction bases numbered 4, after V lost 2 bases and J lost 4 bases. CDR3 size: 14 residues. CDR3 nucleotides: TGTGCCAGCAGTGAACTAGCGGCGGGAGAGACCCAGTACTTC. This codes for CASSELAAGETQYF.

The gene calls are TRBV10-3 and TRBJ1-6; tentative D call: TRBD1 (6 bases). Germline loops: CDR1 ENHRY, CDR2 SYGVKD. This CDR3 region has 16 residues. V lost 3 bases to trimming and J lost 8 bases, with 17 bases between them. CDR3 DNA: TGTGCCATCAGTGACCAAACAGGGTTCAAGGATTCACCCCTCCACTTT. Amino acid sequence: CAISDQTGFKDSPLHF.

This chain links TRBV7-9 with TRBJ2-3; TRBD1 agrees at 7 bases. The CDR3 consists of 14 residues. Germline assignment: CDR1 SEHNR and CDR2 FQNEAQ (reference sequence). J lost 3 bases, V lost 8 bases, and 8 bases had no gene match. This CDR3 is CASDRQGVTDTQYF. The CDR3 DNA follows: TGTGCCAGCGACCGACAGGGTGTGACAGATACGCAGTATTTT. The full variable domain, in which reference TRBV7-9 and TRBJ2-3 provide the parts outside the CDR3, is DTGVSQNPRHKITKRGQNVTFRCDPISEHNRLYWYRQTLGQGPEFLTYFQNEAQLEKSRLLSDRFSAERPKGSFSTLEIQRTEQGDSAMYLCASDRQGVTDTQYFGPGTRLTVL.

This chain connects TRBV5-1 to TRBJ2-2, with a weak D call TRBD1 (6 bases). The germline CDR1 and CDR2 sequences are SGHRS and YFSETQ. V gave up 8 bases and J gave up 6 bases, with 14 bases separating them. The CDR3 is 13 residues long. CDR3 nucleotide sequence: TGCGCCAGTTCTTATGGACAGCCCGGGGAGCTGTTTTTT. Translation gives CASSYGQPGELFF.

As DNA, the CDR3 is TGCAGCGTAAAAGAGTCTAGCGGGGGAATCTACGAGCAGTACTTC. Its translation is CSVKESSGGIYEQYF. J is TRBJ2-7 and V is TRBV29-1, with 10 bases identical to TRBD2. With V trimmed by 6 bases and J by 3 bases, 11 bases remained unmatched. CDR1 is SQVTM and CDR2 is ANQGSEA in the germline V gene. The CDR3 runs 15 residues.

This clone was counted a few times. This chain connects TRBV9 to TRBJ2-3, with 11 bases that match TRBD2. The germline V gene encodes CDR1 SGDLS and CDR2 YYNGEE. With 5 bases clipped from V and 6 bases from J, the junction kept 5 bases outside the gene matches. The CDR3 covers 14 residues. The CDR3 region has the DNA TGTGCCAGCAGTGTAACTAGCGGGGGTGATACGCAGTATTTT. As protein: CASSVTSGGDTQYF. The variable domain in full, with the rest retrieved from reference TRBV9 and TRBJ2-3, is DSGVTQTPKHLITATGQRVTLRCSPRSGDLSVYWYQQSLDQGLQFLIQYYNGEERAKGNILERFSAQQFPDLHSELNLSSLELGDSALYFCASSVTSGGDTQYFGPGTRLTVL.

For the CDR3, the DNA is TGCAGCGTCGCGACAGTCATGAACACTGAAGCTTTCTTT. Protein product: CSVATVMNTEAFF. This chain links TRBV29-1 with TRBJ1-1; D is possibly TRBD1 (5 bases). Trimming pared 6 bases from V and 0 bases from J, leaving 11 bases between. Germline CDR1 SQVTM, CDR2 ANQGSEA. The CDR3 spans 13 residues.

This clone was picked up a small number of times. J is TRBJ2-1 and V is TRBV15; D not resolved. V was cut by 4 bases and J by 2 bases, with 6 bases left in between. The CDR3 is 13 amino acids. CDR1 is LNHNV and CDR2 is YYDKDF in the germline V gene (reference sequence). DNA of the CDR3: TGTGCCACCAGCACGGTGCCCTACAATGAGCAGTTCTTC. Amino acids: CATSTVPYNEQFF.

The V call is TRBV11-1, the J call TRBJ2-6; no clear D. Per germline, CDR1 SGHAT and CDR2 FQDESV (reference sequence). Deletions cut 5 bases from V and 4 bases from J, with 12 bases between. This CDR3 contains 15 residues. CDR3 DNA: TGTGCCAGCAGCCTATCTTGGCGGGGGGCCAACGTCCTGACTTTC. Its protein product is CASSLSWRGANVLTF. The full variable domain, its missing parts supplied by reference TRBV11-1 and TRBJ2-6, is EAEVAQSPRYKITEKSQAVAFWCDPISGHATLYWYRQILGQGPELLVQFQDESVVDDSQLPKDRFSAERLKGVDSTLKIQPAELGDSAMYLCASSLSWRGANVLTFGAGSRLTVL.

V gene TRBV11-1 combines with J gene TRBJ2-2; possibly TRBD2 for D (5 bases). V was shortened by 1 base and J by 5 bases, with 8 bases between the two germline ends. The CDR3 length is 14 residues. The germline gives CDR1 SGHAT, CDR2 FQDESV (reference sequence). The DNA for the CDR3 is TGTGCCAGCAGCTTAGGGACTGGGACCGGGGAGCTGTTTTTT. The encoded protein is CASSLGTGTGELFF.

In this sample, this clone turned up a few times. The chain carries TRBV20-1 and TRBJ2-3, with D unresolved. Per the germline V gene, CDR1 is DFQATT and CDR2 is SNEGSKA (reference sequence). There are 11 residues in the CDR3. The V gene lost 4 bases and the J gene lost 4 bases, with 6 bases spanning the gap. The CDR3 DNA follows: TGCAGTGCTATGAGAGCAGATACGCAGTATTTT. It translates to CSAMRADTQYF.

The CDR3 is CASSFRRGPTYEQYF. CDR3 coding DNA: TGTGCCAGCAGTTTTCGTCGGGGGCCGACCTACGAGCAGTACTTC. The V call is TRBV6-5, the J call TRBJ2-7; D assignment may be TRBD1 or TRBD2 (6 bases each). CDR3 length: 15 amino acids. Trimming pared 4 bases from V and 2 bases from J, leaving 15 bases between. Germline CDR1 and CDR2: MNHEY and SVGAGI.

This chain joins TRBV30 and TRBJ2-1; D gene uncertain. Germline lookup yields CDR1 GTSNPN and CDR2 SVGIG (reference sequence). The V and J ends lost 4 bases and 11 bases respectively, with 12 bases between them. The CDR3 extends over 11 amino acids. CDR3 amino acids: CAWITGPKQFF. The CDR3, as DNA: TGTGCCTGGATCACGGGTCCAAAGCAGTTCTTC.

This clone was detected only a few times. The rearrangement uses TRBV30 and TRBJ1-1; D gene unclear. CDR1 GTSNPN and CDR2 SVGIG come from the germline V gene (reference sequence). This CDR3 is built from 13 residues. V lost 1 base, J lost 0 bases, and 6 bases lay in between. The CDR3, as DNA: TGTGCCTGGAGTGAGAGGGTGAACACTGAAGCTTTCTTT. This encodes CAWSERVNTEAFF.

Comment on this clone: This may come from a read error, since a much larger clone is one base off. This chain links TRBV6-1 with TRBJ1-2; D gene uncertain. In germline, CDR1 is MNHNS, CDR2 SASEGT. This CDR3 has 13 residues. The V gene lost 8 bases and the J gene lost 8 bases, with 18 bases spanning the gap. Here the CDR3 reads CASLGLDLGGYTF. DNA of the CDR3: TGTGCCAGCCTAGGACTGGACTTAGGGGGCTACACCTTC.